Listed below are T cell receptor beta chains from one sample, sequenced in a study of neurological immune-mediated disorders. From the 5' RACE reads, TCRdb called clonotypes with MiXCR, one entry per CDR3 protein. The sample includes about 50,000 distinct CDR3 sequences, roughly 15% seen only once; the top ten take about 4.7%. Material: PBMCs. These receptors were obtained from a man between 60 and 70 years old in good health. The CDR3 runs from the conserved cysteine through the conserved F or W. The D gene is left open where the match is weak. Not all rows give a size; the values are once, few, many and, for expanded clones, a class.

CDR3 protein: CASSLEPDTEAFF
CDR3 DNA: TGCGCCAGCAGCTTGGAACCGGACACTGAAGCTTTCTTT
V gene: TRBV5-1
clone size: many
J gene: TRBJ1-1
D gene: -

CDR3 protein: CASSPLSGELFF
CDR3 DNA: TGTGCCAGCAGTCCCCTCTCCGGGGAGCTGTTTTTT
V gene: TRBV27
clone size: many
J gene: TRBJ2-2
D gene: -

CDR3 protein: CASRPTGERWNIQYF
CDR3 DNA: TGTGCCAGCAGACCAACGGGAGAACGGTGGAACATTCAGTACTTC
V gene: TRBV12-3/TRBV12-4
clone size: many
J gene: TRBJ2-4
D gene: -

CDR3 protein: CASSLDGQGNQPQHF
CDR3 DNA: TGCGCCAGCAGCTTGGATGGACAGGGCAATCAGCCCCAGCATTTT
V gene: TRBV5-1
clone size: -
J gene: TRBJ1-5
D gene: TRBD1

CDR3 protein: CSWGTSYNEQFF
CDR3 DNA: TGCAGCTGGGGAACTTCCTACAATGAGCAGTTCTTC
V gene: TRBV20-1
clone size: many
J gene: TRBJ2-1
D gene: -

CDR3 protein: CASSFSGLGIQYF
CDR3 DNA: TGTGCCAGCAGTTTCTCCGGGTTGGGCATTCAGTACTTC
V gene: TRBV28
clone size: -
J gene: TRBJ2-4
D gene: -

CDR3 protein: CASSLQRQGFSGNTIYF
CDR3 DNA: TGCGCCAGCAGCTTGCAGCGACAGGGGTTTTCTGGAAACACCATATATTTT
V gene: TRBV5-1
clone size: many
J gene: TRBJ1-3
D gene: TRBD1

CDR3 protein: CASSLQGVRVRNQPQHF
CDR3 DNA: TGTGCCAGCTCACTCCAGGGCGTGAGGGTACGCAATCAGCCCCAGCATTTT
V gene: TRBV18
clone size: many
J gene: TRBJ1-5
D gene: -

CDR3 protein: CASSFRGPRETQYF
CDR3 DNA: TGTGCCAGCAGCTTTAGGGGGCCGAGGGAGACCCAGTACTTC
V gene: TRBV7-2
clone size: many
J gene: TRBJ2-5
D gene: TRBD1

CDR3 protein: CASSFTDRGRIDRRDTEAFF
CDR3 DNA: TGTGCCAGCAGCTTTACCGACAGGGGGCGGATCGATCGTCGGGACACTGAAGCTTTCTTT
V gene: TRBV7-2
clone size: -
J gene: TRBJ1-1
D gene: TRBD1

CDR3 protein: CASSFGQASSYNEQFF
CDR3 DNA: TGCGCCAGCAGCTTTGGGCAGGCGAGCTCCTACAATGAGCAGTTCTTC
V gene: TRBV5-1
clone size: many
J gene: TRBJ2-1
D gene: -

CDR3 protein: CSARQGQPQHF
CDR3 DNA: TGCAGTGCTAGACAGGGACAGCCCCAGCATTTT
V gene: TRBV20-1
clone size: many
J gene: TRBJ1-5
D gene: -

CDR3 protein: CASSLMGTEAFF
CDR3 DNA: TGTGCCAGCAGTCTTATGGGAACTGAAGCTTTCTTT
V gene: TRBV6-5
clone size: many
J gene: TRBJ1-1
D gene: -

CDR3 protein: CASSQGFGGEQFF
CDR3 DNA: TGTGCCAGCAGCCAGGGGTTCGGGGGTGAGCAGTTCTTC
V gene: TRBV3-1
clone size: many
J gene: TRBJ2-1
D gene: -

CDR3 protein: CSVEDRAGELFF
CDR3 DNA: TGCAGCGTTGAAGACCGGGCCGGGGAGCTGTTTTTT
V gene: TRBV29-1
clone size: many
J gene: TRBJ2-2
D gene: -

CDR3 protein: CASSLGTKNTDTQYF
CDR3 DNA: TGCGCCAGCAGCTTGGGGACAAAGAACACAGATACGCAGTATTTT
V gene: TRBV5-1
clone size: -
J gene: TRBJ2-3
D gene: -

CDR3 protein: CASVSKPNNEQFF
CDR3 DNA: TGTGCCAGCGTAAGTAAGCCGAACAATGAGCAGTTCTTC
V gene: TRBV6-6
clone size: many
J gene: TRBJ2-1
D gene: -

CDR3 protein: CASSTRQGQETQYF
CDR3 DNA: TGCGCCAGCAGCACCCGGCAGGGTCAAGAGACCCAGTACTTC
V gene: TRBV5-1
clone size: many
J gene: TRBJ2-5
D gene: -

CDR3 protein: CSAPSQGAVTEAFF
CDR3 DNA: TGCAGTGCGCCATCTCAGGGGGCGGTCACTGAAGCTTTCTTT
V gene: TRBV20-1
clone size: many
J gene: TRBJ1-1
D gene: TRBD1

CDR3 protein: CASSAGQGNTEAFF
CDR3 DNA: TGTGCCAGCAGTGCGGGACAGGGGAACACTGAAGCTTTCTTT
V gene: TRBV2
clone size: -
J gene: TRBJ1-1
D gene: TRBD1

CDR3 protein: CASSQDRGTGTEAFF
CDR3 DNA: TGTGCCAGTAGCCAAGATCGGGGGACAGGGACTGAAGCTTTCTTT
V gene: TRBV4-2
clone size: -
J gene: TRBJ1-1
D gene: TRBD1

CDR3 protein: CASSEGEGTDTQYF
CDR3 DNA: TGCGCCAGCAGCGAAGGAGAAGGCACAGATACGCAGTATTTT
V gene: TRBV5-1
clone size: many
J gene: TRBJ2-3
D gene: -